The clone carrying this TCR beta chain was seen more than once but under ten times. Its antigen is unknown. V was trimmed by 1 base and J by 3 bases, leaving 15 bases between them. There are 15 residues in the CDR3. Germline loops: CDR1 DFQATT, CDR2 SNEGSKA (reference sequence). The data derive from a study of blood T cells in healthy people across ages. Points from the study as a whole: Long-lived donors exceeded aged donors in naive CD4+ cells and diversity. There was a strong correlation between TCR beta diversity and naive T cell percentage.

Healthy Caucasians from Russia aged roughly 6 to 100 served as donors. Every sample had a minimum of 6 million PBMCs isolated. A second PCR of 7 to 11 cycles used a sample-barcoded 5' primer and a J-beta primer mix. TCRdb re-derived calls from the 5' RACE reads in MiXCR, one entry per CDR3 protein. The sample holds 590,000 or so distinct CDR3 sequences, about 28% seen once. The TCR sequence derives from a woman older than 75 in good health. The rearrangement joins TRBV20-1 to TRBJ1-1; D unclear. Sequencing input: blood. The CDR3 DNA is TGCAGTGCTAGAGTACTGGGTAGGAGGGACACTGAAGCTTTCTTT. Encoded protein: CSARVLGRRDTEAFF.